A selection of T cell receptor beta chains follows, all from one sample in a study of Graves' ophthalmopathy and Graves' hyperthyroidism. TCRdb re-called the multiplex PCR reads through MiXCR, storing one row per CDR3 protein. The sample lists 900,000 to 1,200,000 distinct CDR3 sequences; 35% to 40% were seen once. The sample consisted of peripheral blood or thyroid tissue (not recorded which). The receptors were sampled from an adult man with Graves' hyperthyroidism. Both conserved end residues are part of each CDR3.

TRBV19	TRBJ2-7	CASSTKDSRTYEQYF
TRBV29-1	TRBJ2-6	CSVAGTAFSGANVLTF
TRBV19	TRBJ1-3	CASSSFAGSSGNTIYF
TRBV7-2	.	CASSLGTTSLYEQYF
TRBV20-1	TRBJ1-3	CSARPPGGTGTHGNTIYF
TRBV7-6	TRBJ2-7	CASSIMVGTTYEQYF
TRBV28	TRBJ1-2	CASSTGTKGYTF
TRBV5-1	TRBJ2-2	CASSQPGQGTGELFF
TRBV5-6	TRBJ2-7	CASSSAGAYEQYF
TRBV10-2	TRBJ1-5	CASSASPVNSNQPQHF
TRBV2	TRBJ1-1	CASSGQDRGGTGLNTEAFF
TRBV10-3	TRBJ2-1	CAGRGDGDEQFF
TRBV12-3/TRBV12-4	TRBJ1-5	CASSSPSGQGNQPQHF
TRBV6-2/TRBV6-3	TRBJ2-6	CASSLQGARFSGANVLTF
TRBV2	TRBJ2-7	CASKLNFLADEQYF
TRBV7-3	TRBJ2-7	CASSLIQGAEQYF
TRBV11-2	TRBJ2-7	CASSRDRTSYEQYF
TRBV29-1	TRBJ2-5	CSVDRVFLARETQYF
TRBV7-3	TRBJ2-7	CASSLGAAEPVNEQYF
TRBV29-1	TRBJ1-2	CSARQGLGYGYTF
TRBV10-3	TRBJ2-5	CAIREASGTQETQYF
TRBV20-1	TRBJ1-6	CSARVRGGSGDNSPLHF
TRBV6-4	TRBJ2-6	CASSRFGTGGSSGANVLTF
TRBV9	TRBJ1-4	CASSVDPLFKANEKLFF
TRBV7-2	TRBJ1-2	CASRYTGRNYGYTF
TRBV7-2	TRBJ2-5	CASSRPLKGETQYF
TRBV2	TRBJ2-5	CASSEGAQETQYF
TRBV12-3/TRBV12-4	TRBJ1-2	CASSPSVGGYTF
TRBV9	TRBJ2-7	CASSVGGEVYEQYF
TRBV6-4	TRBJ1-6	CASSGGGENSPLHF
TRBV29-1	TRBJ2-7	CSVRDNSYEQYF
TRBV10-3	TRBJ2-5	CACRGNQETQYF
TRBV20-1	TRBJ1-2	CSEQFTGSGGGYTF
TRBV2	TRBJ1-1	CASGVALRGVAFF
TRBV7-2	TRBJ1-5	CASSRQGSSQPQHF
TRBV2	TRBJ1-2	CAGLGQGQYGYTF
TRBV4-3	TRBJ2-5	CASSQDGLGAAQETQYF